This is a list of T cell receptor beta chains from one sample in a study of shared clonotypes between healthy human individuals. Method: immunoSEQ multiplex PCR; TCRdb's copy keeps in-frame clones and lacks some. The data contain over 400,000 clones, roughly 95% of them singletons. The specimen sequenced was naive CD4+ T cells sorted from blood. These receptor sequences come from a woman in her twenties or thirties in good health. Both conserved end residues are part of each CDR3. Fields, in order: CDR3 protein, CDR3 DNA, J gene, clone size, V gene, D gene, CDR3 length. D genes are given only for firm matches. Expanded clones are given a class, and other clones once, few, many or no size at all.

cdr3_aa: CASSTFPDRGTDTQYF
cdr3_nt: TGTGCCAGCAGCACCTTTCCTGACAGGGGAACAGATACGCAGTATTTT
j_call: TRBJ2-3
clone_size: NA
v_call: TRBV11-2
d_call: TRBD1
cdr3_length: 16

cdr3_aa: CSAEPGLSTDTQYF
cdr3_nt: TGCAGCGCCGAACCGGGACTATCCACAGATACGCAGTATTTT
j_call: TRBJ2-3
clone_size: NA
v_call: TRBV29-1
d_call: TRBD2
cdr3_length: 14

cdr3_aa: CASSIALGSLDEQYF
cdr3_nt: TGTGCCAGTAGTATAGCCCTTGGGAGTCTTGACGAGCAGTACTTC
j_call: TRBJ2-7
clone_size: NA
v_call: TRBV19
d_call: NA
cdr3_length: 15

cdr3_aa: CASSPRDRGYGYTF
cdr3_nt: TGTGCCAGCTCACCGAGGGACAGGGGGTATGGCTACACCTTC
j_call: TRBJ1-2
clone_size: NA
v_call: TRBV18
d_call: TRBD1
cdr3_length: 14

cdr3_aa: CASSPGLAGGNTGELFF
cdr3_nt: TGTGCCAGTAGCCCGGGACTAGCGGGGGGAAACACCGGGGAGCTGTTTTTT
j_call: TRBJ2-2
clone_size: NA
v_call: TRBV19
d_call: TRBD2
cdr3_length: 17

cdr3_aa: CASSLTAGAQETQYF
cdr3_nt: TGTGCCAGCAGTTTAACCGCGGGAGCCCAAGAGACCCAGTACTTC
j_call: TRBJ2-5
clone_size: NA
v_call: TRBV28
d_call: TRBD2
cdr3_length: 15

cdr3_aa: CASKGSSEKLFF
cdr3_nt: TGTGCCAGCAAGGGAAGTAGTGAAAAACTGTTTTTT
j_call: TRBJ1-4
clone_size: NA
v_call: TRBV6-6
d_call: NA
cdr3_length: 12

cdr3_aa: CASSELGHYNEQFF
cdr3_nt: TGTGCCAGCAGTGAACTCGGCCACTACAATGAGCAGTTCTTC
j_call: TRBJ2-1
clone_size: once
v_call: TRBV2
d_call: NA
cdr3_length: 14

cdr3_aa: CASSRGTSVGTGELFF
cdr3_nt: TGTGCCAGCAGTCGAGGGACTAGCGTTGGCACCGGGGAGCTGTTTTTT
j_call: TRBJ2-2
clone_size: NA
v_call: TRBV27
d_call: TRBD2
cdr3_length: 16

cdr3_aa: CASSLAPPQSNYGYTF
cdr3_nt: TGTGCCAGCAGTTTAGCCCCACCGCAGTCAAACTATGGCTACACCTTC
j_call: TRBJ1-2
clone_size: NA
v_call: TRBV28
d_call: NA
cdr3_length: 16

cdr3_aa: CASSAAEKSYNEQFF
cdr3_nt: TGTGCCAGCAGTGCCGCGGAGAAATCCTACAATGAGCAGTTCTTC
j_call: TRBJ2-1
clone_size: NA
v_call: TRBV6-5
d_call: NA
cdr3_length: 15

cdr3_aa: CASGDRGNTGELFF
cdr3_nt: TGTGCCAGCGGGGACAGGGGGAACACCGGGGAGCTGTTTTTT
j_call: TRBJ2-2
clone_size: NA
v_call: TRBV25-1
d_call: TRBD1
cdr3_length: 14

cdr3_aa: CASSLCTRRSKTVF
cdr3_nt: TGTGCCAGCAGTTTATGCACTCGACGATCGAAAACTGTTTTT
j_call: TRBJ1-4
clone_size: NA
v_call: TRBV28
d_call: NA
cdr3_length: 14

cdr3_aa: CASSLGGGRRTDTQYF
cdr3_nt: TGTGCCAGCAGCTTAGGGGGGGGAAGACGCACAGATACGCAGTATTTT
j_call: TRBJ2-3
clone_size: NA
v_call: TRBV11-2
d_call: TRBD2
cdr3_length: 16

cdr3_aa: CASSQDSRRPLVTEAFF
cdr3_nt: TGCGCCAGCAGCCAAGATTCGCGGCGGCCTTTAGTCACTGAAGCTTTCTTT
j_call: TRBJ1-1
clone_size: NA
v_call: TRBV4-1
d_call: NA
cdr3_length: 17

cdr3_aa: CASSFGRYEQFF
cdr3_nt: TGTGCCAGCAGCTTCGGACGGTATGAGCAGTTCTTC
j_call: TRBJ2-1
clone_size: NA
v_call: TRBV13
d_call: NA
cdr3_length: 12

cdr3_aa: CASSSRSPYSNQPQHF
cdr3_nt: TGTGCCAGCAGTTCGCGTAGCCCGTATAGCAATCAGCCCCAGCATTTT
j_call: TRBJ1-5
clone_size: NA
v_call: TRBV27
d_call: NA
cdr3_length: 16

cdr3_aa: CASSPPGGDEQFF
cdr3_nt: TGCGCCAGCAGCCCCCCCGGTGGGGATGAGCAGTTCTTC
j_call: TRBJ2-1
clone_size: NA
v_call: TRBV5-1
d_call: NA
cdr3_length: 13

cdr3_aa: CATLMRQGGTYEQYF
cdr3_nt: TGTGCCACTTTAATGAGACAGGGGGGAACCTACGAGCAGTACTTC
j_call: TRBJ2-7
clone_size: NA
v_call: TRBV28
d_call: TRBD1
cdr3_length: 15

cdr3_aa: CASHLGTEYNEQFF
cdr3_nt: TGTGCCAGTCATCTCGGGACCGAATACAATGAGCAGTTCTTC
j_call: TRBJ2-1
clone_size: NA
v_call: TRBV19
d_call: NA
cdr3_length: 14

cdr3_aa: CASSPGTSGSWSGYEQYF
cdr3_nt: TGCGCCAGCAGCCCCGGGACTAGCGGGAGTTGGTCTGGGTACGAGCAGTACTTC
j_call: TRBJ2-7
clone_size: NA
v_call: TRBV5-1
d_call: TRBD2
cdr3_length: 18

cdr3_aa: CASSIVAGVHQPQHF
cdr3_nt: TGTGCCAGTAGTATAGTGGCGGGGGTCCATCAGCCCCAGCATTTT
j_call: TRBJ1-5
clone_size: NA
v_call: TRBV19
d_call: NA
cdr3_length: 15

cdr3_aa: CASRTGLGGSWQPQHF
cdr3_nt: TGTGCCAGTAGAACGGGGTTAGGAGGGTCATGGCAGCCCCAGCATTTT
j_call: TRBJ1-5
clone_size: NA
v_call: TRBV19
d_call: NA
cdr3_length: 16

cdr3_aa: CASSLLLSGGRVQETQYF
cdr3_nt: TGCGCCAGCAGCTTGCTCCTATCGGGCGGGAGGGTCCAGGAGACCCAGTACTTC
j_call: TRBJ2-5
clone_size: NA
v_call: TRBV5-1
d_call: TRBD2
cdr3_length: 18

cdr3_aa: CASDPPGNTGELFF
cdr3_nt: TGTGCCAGCGATCCGCCCGGGAACACCGGGGAGCTGTTTTTT
j_call: TRBJ2-2
clone_size: NA
v_call: TRBV28
d_call: NA
cdr3_length: 14

cdr3_aa: CASSLGAVLAREQYF
cdr3_nt: TGCGCCAGCAGCTTGGGGGCCGTACTAGCGAGGGAGCAGTACTTC
j_call: TRBJ2-7
clone_size: NA
v_call: TRBV5-1
d_call: TRBD2
cdr3_length: 15

cdr3_aa: CASSVEGEQYF
cdr3_nt: TGTGCCAGCAGTGTAGAGGGGGAGCAGTACTTC
j_call: TRBJ2-7
clone_size: NA
v_call: TRBV28
d_call: NA
cdr3_length: 11

cdr3_aa: CASSPLTYYEQYF
cdr3_nt: TGTGCCAGCAGCCCTCTCACCTACTACGAGCAGTACTTC
j_call: TRBJ2-7
clone_size: NA
v_call: TRBV11-2
d_call: NA
cdr3_length: 13

cdr3_aa: CATSRADQPQHF
cdr3_nt: TGTGCCACCAGCAGAGCAGATCAGCCCCAGCATTTT
j_call: TRBJ1-5
clone_size: NA
v_call: TRBV15
d_call: NA
cdr3_length: 12

cdr3_aa: CATGLAGAVNTDTQYF
cdr3_nt: TGTGCCACGGGACTAGCGGGAGCGGTGAACACAGATACGCAGTATTTT
j_call: TRBJ2-3
clone_size: NA
v_call: TRBV10-3
d_call: TRBD2
cdr3_length: 16

cdr3_aa: CASSQVPWGGYEQYF
cdr3_nt: TGTGCCAGCAGCCAAGTCCCTTGGGGGGGCTACGAGCAGTACTTC
j_call: TRBJ2-7
clone_size: NA
v_call: TRBV11-3
d_call: TRBD2
cdr3_length: 15

cdr3_aa: CASSFRRGGNTEAFF
cdr3_nt: TGTGCCAGCAGCTTCCGAAGGGGGGGGAACACTGAAGCTTTCTTT
j_call: TRBJ1-1
clone_size: NA
v_call: TRBV7-6
d_call: NA
cdr3_length: 15

cdr3_aa: CASSPSSQAPQHF
cdr3_nt: TGTGCCAGCAGCCCCTCCAGCCAAGCGCCCCAGCATTTT
j_call: TRBJ1-5
clone_size: few
v_call: TRBV7-2
d_call: NA
cdr3_length: 13

cdr3_aa: CASSESAWDQPQHF
cdr3_nt: TGCGCCAGCAGTGAGTCCGCCTGGGATCAGCCCCAGCATTTT
j_call: TRBJ1-5
clone_size: once
v_call: TRBV10-2
d_call: NA
cdr3_length: 14

cdr3_aa: CASSLRVSSQPQHF
cdr3_nt: TGTGCCAGCAGCTTGAGAGTCTCCAGCCAGCCCCAGCATTTT
j_call: TRBJ1-5
clone_size: few
v_call: TRBV5-6
d_call: NA
cdr3_length: 14

cdr3_aa: CASSFSFYTEAFF
cdr3_nt: TGTGCCAGCAGCTTTTCGTTTTACACTGAAGCTTTCTTT
j_call: TRBJ1-1
clone_size: NA
v_call: TRBV7-9
d_call: NA
cdr3_length: 13

cdr3_aa: CASRQGDSYSGNTIYF
cdr3_nt: TGTGCCAGCAGGCAGGGAGACAGTTACTCTGGAAACACCATATATTTT
j_call: TRBJ1-3
clone_size: NA
v_call: TRBV27
d_call: NA
cdr3_length: 16

cdr3_aa: CASTPTLRGYTF
cdr3_nt: TGTGCCAGCACCCCGACCCTAAGGGGCTACACCTTC
j_call: TRBJ1-2
clone_size: NA
v_call: TRBV28
d_call: NA
cdr3_length: 12

cdr3_aa: CASTFAGGNTGELFF
cdr3_nt: TGTGCCAGCACTTTTGCGGGAGGGAACACCGGGGAGCTGTTTTTT
j_call: TRBJ2-2
clone_size: NA
v_call: TRBV9
d_call: TRBD2
cdr3_length: 15

cdr3_aa: CASSLWVAREQYF
cdr3_nt: TGTGCCAGCAGCTTATGGGTAGCGAGGGAGCAGTACTTC
j_call: TRBJ2-7
clone_size: few
v_call: TRBV11-1
d_call: NA
cdr3_length: 13

cdr3_aa: CAWSSGTSGPNEQFF
cdr3_nt: TGTGCCTGGAGTTCAGGGACTAGCGGGCCCAATGAGCAGTTCTTC
j_call: TRBJ2-1
clone_size: NA
v_call: TRBV30
d_call: TRBD2
cdr3_length: 15

cdr3_aa: CASGAPPPNTEAFF
cdr3_nt: TGTGCCAGCGGGGCCCCCCCTCCGAACACTGAAGCTTTCTTT
j_call: TRBJ1-1
clone_size: NA
v_call: TRBV25-1
d_call: NA
cdr3_length: 14

cdr3_aa: CSAIDREQFF
cdr3_nt: TGCAGTGCGATCGACCGTGAGCAGTTCTTC
j_call: TRBJ2-1
clone_size: NA
v_call: TRBV20-1
d_call: NA
cdr3_length: 10

cdr3_aa: CASSLGAETYEQYF
cdr3_nt: TGTGCCAGCAGTTTAGGTGCAGAGACCTACGAGCAGTACTTC
j_call: TRBJ2-7
clone_size: NA
v_call: TRBV28
d_call: NA
cdr3_length: 14

cdr3_aa: CASSQEWTGRGANVLTF
cdr3_nt: TGCGCCAGCAGCCAAGAATGGACAGGGCGGGGGGCCAACGTCCTGACTTTC
j_call: TRBJ2-6
clone_size: NA
v_call: TRBV4-1
d_call: TRBD1
cdr3_length: 17

cdr3_aa: CASSLGLGITYEQYF
cdr3_nt: TGTGCCAGCAGCTTAGGCTTAGGGATAACCTACGAGCAGTACTTC
j_call: TRBJ2-7
clone_size: NA
v_call: TRBV11-2
d_call: NA
cdr3_length: 15

cdr3_aa: CASSPGLAGVYTQYF
cdr3_nt: TGCGCCAGCAGCCCCGGACTAGCGGGAGTATATACGCAGTATTTT
j_call: TRBJ2-3
clone_size: NA
v_call: TRBV5-1
d_call: TRBD2
cdr3_length: 15

cdr3_aa: CASSSAEKRGYTF
cdr3_nt: TGTGCCAGCAGTTCGGCAGAAAAGCGGGGCTACACCTTC
j_call: TRBJ1-2
clone_size: NA
v_call: TRBV28
d_call: NA
cdr3_length: 13

cdr3_aa: CATSRTGGSEQYF
cdr3_nt: TGTGCCACCTCTAGGACAGGGGGGTCCGAGCAGTACTTC
j_call: TRBJ2-7
clone_size: NA
v_call: TRBV6-5
d_call: TRBD1
cdr3_length: 13

cdr3_aa: CASFRTGGNGGYTF
cdr3_nt: TGTGCCAGCTTCCGCACAGGGGGCAACGGTGGCTACACCTTC
j_call: TRBJ1-2
clone_size: NA
v_call: TRBV27
d_call: TRBD1
cdr3_length: 14

cdr3_aa: CASSDLAGGREQYF
cdr3_nt: TGCGCCAGCAGCGATCTAGCGGGAGGTAGAGAGCAGTACTTC
j_call: TRBJ2-7
clone_size: NA
v_call: TRBV4-1
d_call: TRBD2
cdr3_length: 14

cdr3_aa: CASSQEGLGREAFF
cdr3_nt: TGTGCCAGCAGTCAGGAGGGGCTGGGACGTGAAGCTTTCTTT
j_call: TRBJ1-1
clone_size: once
v_call: TRBV6-1
d_call: NA
cdr3_length: 14

cdr3_aa: CASNPRLNPYTDTQYF
cdr3_nt: TGTGCCAGCAATCCGAGGCTCAACCCATACACAGATACGCAGTATTTT
j_call: TRBJ2-3
clone_size: NA
v_call: TRBV28
d_call: NA
cdr3_length: 16

cdr3_aa: CASSFANTGELFF
cdr3_nt: TGTGCCAGCAGCTTCGCAAACACCGGGGAGCTGTTTTTT
j_call: TRBJ2-2
clone_size: NA
v_call: TRBV13
d_call: NA
cdr3_length: 13

cdr3_aa: CASSMSPPKKNIQYF
cdr3_nt: TGTGCCAGTAGTATGAGCCCCCCCAAGAAAAACATTCAGTACTTC
j_call: TRBJ2-4
clone_size: NA
v_call: TRBV19
d_call: NA
cdr3_length: 15